This TCR beta chain originates from a study of a mutant IDH1 vaccine in newly diagnosed glioma. For the study at large: Initiation of the vaccine course occurred 4-6 weeks after radiotherapy alone, or alongside temozolomide cycles. The therapy given earlier, which was standard therapy, consisted of radiotherapy, temozolomide, or both, and most of the patients received both.

Some clones are missing from TCRdb's copy, which holds only in-frame ones; the method was immunoSEQ multiplex PCR. The profile shows about 69,000 clones, approximately 86% of them singletons. Per germline, CDR1 LNHNV and CDR2 YYDKDF (reference sequence). The CDR3 consists of 14 residues. V lost 3 bases to trimming and J lost 6 bases, with 12 bases between them. Remarks on this clone: What it recognizes is unknown.

Time point denoted: week 35, safety follow-up. With topical imiquimod, each dose of the vaccine consisted of 300 ug of mutant IDH1 20-mer peptide. The sample consisted of PBMCs, taken from a glioma patient whose treatment included an IDH1 peptide vaccine. The V gene is TRBV15, the J gene TRBJ2-1; no definite D call. The receptor's source is a man aged 30 to 39 with glioma. The CDR3 nucleotides read TGTGCCACCAGCAGGGCAGAAAACCCCAATGAGCAGTTCTTC. Translated, it gives CATSRAENPNEQFF.